Presented here are 8 T cell receptor beta chains from one specimen sequenced in a study of blood T cell repertoires in COVID-19. This table comes from immunoSEQ multiplex PCR, and its TCRdb copy is limited to in-frame clones, with some not included. This sample has 85,000 to 110,000 clones, with 89% found just once. Specimen: peripheral blood. The receptor source for this set is an older woman with acute or convalescent COVID-19.

This clone appeared once. V is TRBV9 and J is TRBJ2-1; D not resolved. V dropped 3 bases and J dropped 0 bases, with 10 bases sitting between them. The CDR3 runs 15 residues. CDR1 and CDR2 from the germline V gene are SGDLS and YYNGEE. The CDR3 DNA is TGTGCCAGCAGCGCCCGGGTTGACTCCTACAATGAGCAGTTCTTC. This sequence encodes CASSARVDSYNEQFF.

V is TRBV28 and J is TRBJ1-1; 8 nucleotides agree with TRBD1. J gave up 1 base and V 7 bases, and 11 bases lay outside the gene matches. The CDR3 length is 16 residues. Germline V gene sequence: CDR1 MDHEN, CDR2 SYDVKM. The CDR3, as DNA: TGTGCCAGCACCGGTAGAACAACAGGGGGGAACACTGAAGCTTTCTTT. Its translation is CASTGRTTGGNTEAFF.

The chain has TRBV5-4 and TRBJ2-1; 11 bases are a match to TRBD2. The J segment lost 5 bases and the V segment lost 4 bases, leaving 11 bases of the junction unmatched. CDR1 SGHNT and CDR2 YYREEE come from the germline V gene (reference sequence). The CDR3 length is 17 residues. The CDR3 protein is CASSVLGGLAENNEQFF. CDR3 nucleotide sequence: TGTGCCAGCAGCGTCCTGGGGGGACTAGCGGAGAACAATGAGCAGTTCTTC.

V and J are TRBV29-1 and TRBJ2-3; the match to TRBD2 covers 10 bases. CDR3 length: 13 amino acids. Losses at the gene ends were 6 bases for V and 6 bases for J; bases not matched to a gene: 6. CDR1 and CDR2 (germline): SQVTM, ANQGSEA. CDR3 loop: CSVESGRADTQYF. In DNA form, the CDR3 reads TGCAGCGTCGAGAGCGGGAGGGCGGATACGCAGTATTTT.

The chain has TRBV9 and TRBJ2-3; TRBD2 is a possible D gene (5 bases). This CDR3 has 16 amino acids. The ends were cut back, 5 bases at V and 4 bases at J, with 20 bases in the middle. The germline V gene encodes CDR1 SGDLS and CDR2 YYNGEE. This CDR3 is CASSLMGSVFSDTQYF. In DNA, the CDR3 is TGTGCCAGCAGTCTTATGGGGAGTGTATTTTCAGATACGCAGTATTTT.

Points on this clone: One end of the junction does not line up with germline, which may come from a read error. The rearrangement links TRBV7-7 to TRBJ2-2, with a weak D call TRBD1 (5 bases). The CDR3 has 16 amino acids. CDR1 is SSHAT and CDR2 is FNYEAQ in the germline V gene (reference sequence). CDR3 coding DNA: TGTGCTAGCAGCTTGTACCCGGACATGAACACCGGGGAGCTGTTTTTT. It codes for CASSLYPDMNTGELFF.

The gene calls are TRBV11-2 and TRBJ1-2; no definite D call. The CDR3 runs to 14 residues. Trimming stripped 0 bases from V and 2 bases from J, with 7 bases between. The germline V gene has CDR1 SGHAT and CDR2 FQNNGV. CDR3 sequence (DNA): TGTGCCAGCAGCTTAGATACAAAGAACTATGGCTACACCTTC. This codes for CASSLDTKNYGYTF.

V gene TRBV2 combines with J gene TRBJ1-3; no definite D call. V lost 4 bases to trimming and J lost 5 bases, with 12 bases between them. This CDR3 comprises 14 residues. Germline CDR1 and CDR2: SNHLY and FYNNEI. CDR3 sequence reads: CASSAGMSRNTIYF. CDR3 nucleotide sequence: TGTGCCAGCAGTGCGGGGATGTCCAGAAACACCATATATTTT. Drawing the rest from reference TRBV2 and TRBJ1-3, the complete variable domain is EPEVTQTPSHQVTQMGQEVILRCVPISNHLYFYWYRQILGQKVEFLVSFYNNEISEKSEIFDDQFSVERPDGSNFTLKIRSTKLEDSAMYFCASSAGMSRNTIYFGEGSWLTVV.